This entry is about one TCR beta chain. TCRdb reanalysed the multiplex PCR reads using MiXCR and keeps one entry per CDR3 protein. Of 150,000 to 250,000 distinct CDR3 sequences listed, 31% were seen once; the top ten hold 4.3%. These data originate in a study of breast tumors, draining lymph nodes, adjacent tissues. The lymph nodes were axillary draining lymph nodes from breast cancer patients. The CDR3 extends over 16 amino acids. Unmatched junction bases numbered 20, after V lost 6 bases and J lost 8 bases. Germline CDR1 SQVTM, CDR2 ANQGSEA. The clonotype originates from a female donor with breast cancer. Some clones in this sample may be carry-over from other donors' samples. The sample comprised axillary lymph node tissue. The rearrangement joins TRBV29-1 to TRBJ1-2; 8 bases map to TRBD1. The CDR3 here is CSVRITGGGQGSGYTF. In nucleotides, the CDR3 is TGCAGCGTCAGAATAACGGGCGGAGGACAGGGATCCGGCTACACCTTC.